This T cell receptor beta chain stems from a study of T cells after somatic rescue of genetic block. The data were produced by immunoSEQ multiplex PCR, yet TCRdb's version contains in-frame clones alone and is incomplete. Among tens of thousands of clones listed, 96% were seen once. The CDR3 totals 13 residues. Between the trimmed V and J ends, which lost 3 bases and 0 bases, there was a span of 7 bases. Germline V gives CDR1 GTSNPN, CDR2 SVGIG (reference sequence). The clonotype comes from a child in the first two years of life. V gene TRBV30 combines with J gene TRBJ2-3; D is unresolved. Sequencing used peripheral blood mononuclear cells (PBMCs). CDR3 sequence (DNA): TGTGCCTGGAGCGCGGCCAGCACAGATACGCAGTATTTT. Its translation is CAWSAASTDTQYF.